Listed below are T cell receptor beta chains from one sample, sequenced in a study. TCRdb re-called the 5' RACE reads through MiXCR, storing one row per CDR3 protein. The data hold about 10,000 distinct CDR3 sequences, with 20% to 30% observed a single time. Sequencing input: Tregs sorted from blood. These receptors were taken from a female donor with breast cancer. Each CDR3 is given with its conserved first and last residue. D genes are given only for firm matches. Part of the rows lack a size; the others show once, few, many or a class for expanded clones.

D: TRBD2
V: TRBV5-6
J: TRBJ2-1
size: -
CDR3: CASSLAGGPSNEQFF
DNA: TGTGCCAGCAGCTTAGCGGGAGGTCCCTCCAATGAGCAGTTCTTC

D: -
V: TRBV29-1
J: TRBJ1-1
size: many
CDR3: CSVGAWTEAFF
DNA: TGCAGCGTGGGGGCATGGACTGAAGCTTTCTTT

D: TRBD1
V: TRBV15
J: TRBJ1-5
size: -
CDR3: CATSRDPDRAEQSQHF
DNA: TGTGCCACCAGCAGAGATCCGGACAGGGCAGAACAGTCTCAGCATTTT

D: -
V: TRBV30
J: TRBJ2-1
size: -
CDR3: CAWSEGSSYNEQFF
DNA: TGTGCCTGGAGTGAGGGTAGCTCCTACAATGAGCAGTTCTTC

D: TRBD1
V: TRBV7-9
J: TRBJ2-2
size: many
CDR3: CASIPGQAKNTGELFF
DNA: TGTGCCAGCATCCCCGGACAGGCGAAGAACACCGGGGAGCTGTTTTTT

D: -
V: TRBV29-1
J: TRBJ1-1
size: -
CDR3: CSGMTANTEAFF
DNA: TGCAGCGGTATGACAGCGAACACTGAAGCTTTCTTT

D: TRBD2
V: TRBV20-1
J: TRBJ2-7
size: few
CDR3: CSARPIRREPYEQYF
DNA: TGCAGTGCTAGACCGATCAGGCGGGAGCCCTACGAGCAGTACTTC

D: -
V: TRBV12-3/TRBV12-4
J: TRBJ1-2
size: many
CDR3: CASSLGLSYGYTF
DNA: TGTGCCAGCAGTCTGGGACTGAGCTATGGCTACACCTTC

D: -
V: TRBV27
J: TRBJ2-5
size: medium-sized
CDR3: CASSNGGETQYF
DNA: TGTGCCAGCAGTAATGGGGGGGAGACCCAGTACTTC

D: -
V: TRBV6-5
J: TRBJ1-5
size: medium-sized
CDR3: CASSYASGRQPQHF
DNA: TGTGCCAGCAGTTACGCTTCGGGAAGACAGCCCCAGCATTTT

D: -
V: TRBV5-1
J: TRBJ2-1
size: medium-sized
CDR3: CASSLGPPGVEQFF
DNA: TGCGCCAGCAGCCTCGGCCCTCCCGGGGTTGAGCAGTTCTTC

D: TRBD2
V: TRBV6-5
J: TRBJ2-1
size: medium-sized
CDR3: CASSYQREDNEQFF
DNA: TGTGCCAGCAGTTACCAGCGGGAGGACAATGAGCAGTTCTTC

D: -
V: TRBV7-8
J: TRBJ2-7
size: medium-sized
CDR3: CASSLAPGTSYEQYF
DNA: TGTGCCAGCAGCTTAGCACCGGGAACTTCCTACGAGCAGTACTTC

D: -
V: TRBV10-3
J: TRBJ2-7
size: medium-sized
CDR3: CAISEPVAYEQYF
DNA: TGTGCCATCAGTGAGCCGGTGGCCTACGAGCAGTACTTC

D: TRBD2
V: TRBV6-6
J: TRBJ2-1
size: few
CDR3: CASNYSDGGRAYNEQFF
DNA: TGTGCCAGCAATTACTCTGATGGCGGGAGGGCCTACAATGAGCAGTTCTTC

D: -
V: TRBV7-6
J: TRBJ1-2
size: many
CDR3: CASSLGQSYGYTF
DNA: TGTGCCAGCAGCTTAGGGCAGTCCTATGGCTACACCTTC

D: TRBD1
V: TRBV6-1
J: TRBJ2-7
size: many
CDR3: CASSDYRGYEQYF
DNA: TGTGCCAGCAGTGATTACAGGGGTTACGAGCAGTACTTC

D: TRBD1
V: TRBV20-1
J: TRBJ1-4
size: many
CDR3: CSARRPGTGAANEKLFF
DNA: TGCAGTGCCCGTAGACCCGGGACAGGTGCCGCTAATGAAAAACTGTTTTTT

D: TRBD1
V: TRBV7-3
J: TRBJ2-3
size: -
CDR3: CASSLSGGLGDTQYF
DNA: TGTGCCAGCAGCTTATCAGGGGGCTTGGGAGATACGCAGTATTTT

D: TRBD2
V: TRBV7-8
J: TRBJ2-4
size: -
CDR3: CASSPGRAGVAENIQYF
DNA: TGTGCCAGCAGCCCTGGGCGAGCGGGGGTAGCCGAAAACATTCAGTACTTC

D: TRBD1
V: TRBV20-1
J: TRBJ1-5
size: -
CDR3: CSARGTGENSNQPQHF
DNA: TGCAGTGCTAGAGGCACAGGGGAAAATAGCAATCAGCCCCAGCATTTT

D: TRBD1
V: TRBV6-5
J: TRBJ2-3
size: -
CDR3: CASSYGQGASTDTQYF
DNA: TGTGCCAGCAGTTACGGGCAGGGGGCGAGCACAGATACGCAGTATTTT

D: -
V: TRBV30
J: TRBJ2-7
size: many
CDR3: CAWSIASYEQYF
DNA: TGTGCCTGGAGTATCGCCTCCTACGAGCAGTACTTC

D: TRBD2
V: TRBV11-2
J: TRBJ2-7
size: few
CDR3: CASSLGGTSANYEQYF
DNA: TGTGCCAGCAGCTTAGGCGGGACTAGCGCCAACTACGAGCAGTACTTC

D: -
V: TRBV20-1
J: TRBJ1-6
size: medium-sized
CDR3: CSARDPYSPLHF
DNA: TGCAGTGCTAGAGATCCTTATTCACCCCTCCACTTT

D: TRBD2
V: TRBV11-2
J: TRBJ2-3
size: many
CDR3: CASSNPLGGLAGGGTQYF
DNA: TGTGCCAGCAGCAATCCCCTCGGGGGACTAGCGGGAGGAGGGACGCAGTATTTT

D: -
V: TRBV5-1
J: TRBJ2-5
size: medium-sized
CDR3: CASSFEETQYF
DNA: TGCGCCAGCAGCTTTGAAGAGACCCAGTACTTC

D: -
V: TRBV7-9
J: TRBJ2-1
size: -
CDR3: CASSSLASSYNEQFF
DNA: TGTGCCAGCAGCTCGCTAGCGAGCTCCTACAATGAGCAGTTCTTC

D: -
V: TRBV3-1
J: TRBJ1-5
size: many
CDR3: CASSQDGSLNQPQHF
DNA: TGTGCCAGCAGCCAAGACGGCAGCCTCAATCAGCCCCAGCATTTT

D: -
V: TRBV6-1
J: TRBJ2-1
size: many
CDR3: CASRDAQGGQFSYNEQFF
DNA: TGTGCCAGCAGGGACGCGCAGGGAGGACAGTTTTCCTACAATGAGCAGTTCTTC

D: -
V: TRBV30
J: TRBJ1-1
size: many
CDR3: CAWSYQGNTEAFF
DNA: TGTGCCTGGAGTTATCAGGGGAACACTGAAGCTTTCTTT

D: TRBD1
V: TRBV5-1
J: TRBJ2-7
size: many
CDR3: CASSSGTAHEQYF
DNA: TGCGCCAGCAGCTCCGGGACAGCCCACGAGCAGTACTTC

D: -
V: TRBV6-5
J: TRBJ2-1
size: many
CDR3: CASSYRPSANEQFF
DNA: TGTGCCAGCAGTTACCGTCCTAGCGCTAATGAGCAGTTCTTC

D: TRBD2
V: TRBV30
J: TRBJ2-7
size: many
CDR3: CAWSGASGLYEQYF
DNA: TGTGCCTGGAGTGGGGCTAGCGGGCTCTACGAGCAGTACTTC

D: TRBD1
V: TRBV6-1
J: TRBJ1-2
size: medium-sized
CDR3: CASSEGQGYGYTF
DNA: TGTGCCAGCAGTGAAGGACAGGGCTATGGCTACACCTTC

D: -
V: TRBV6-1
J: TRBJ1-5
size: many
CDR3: CASNRENSNQPQHF
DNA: TGTGCCAGCAACAGGGAAAATAGCAATCAGCCCCAGCATTTT

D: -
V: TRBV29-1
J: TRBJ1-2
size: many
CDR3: CSVELSGTTNYGYTF
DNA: TGCAGCGTTGAACTCTCCGGGACAACTAACTATGGCTACACCTTC

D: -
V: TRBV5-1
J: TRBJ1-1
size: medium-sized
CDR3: CASSLLDNTEAFF
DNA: TGCGCCAGCAGCTTGTTAGATAACACTGAAGCTTTCTTT

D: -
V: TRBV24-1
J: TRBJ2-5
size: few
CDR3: CATATRDETQYF
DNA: TGTGCCACCGCAACGCGGGACGAGACCCAGTACTTC

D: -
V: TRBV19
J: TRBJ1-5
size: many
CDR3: CASAVGGGNQPQHF
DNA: TGTGCCAGTGCGGTTGGCGGGGGCAATCAGCCCCAGCATTTT

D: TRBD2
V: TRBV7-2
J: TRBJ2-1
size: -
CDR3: CTSSILAGFSNEQFF
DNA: TGTACCAGCAGCATACTAGCGGGATTTAGCAATGAGCAGTTCTTC

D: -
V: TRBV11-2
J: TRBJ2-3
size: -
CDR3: CATRSPIGTQYF
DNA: TGTGCCACTAGGTCGCCGATAGGTACGCAGTATTTT

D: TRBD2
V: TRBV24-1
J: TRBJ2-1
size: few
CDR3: CATSKREKYNEQFF
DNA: TGTGCCACCAGTAAGCGGGAGAAATACAATGAGCAGTTCTTC

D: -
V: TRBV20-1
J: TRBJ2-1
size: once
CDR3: CSARDLYNEQFF
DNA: TGCAGTGCTAGAGATCTCTACAATGAGCAGTTCTTC

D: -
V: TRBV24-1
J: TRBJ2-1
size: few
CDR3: CATSDRPGTRSYNEQFF
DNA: TGTGCCACCAGTGATCGTCCCGGGACAAGGTCCTACAATGAGCAGTTCTTC

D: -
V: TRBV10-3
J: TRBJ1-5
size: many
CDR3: CAISDGRFNQPQHF
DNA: TGTGCCATCAGTGACGGACGGTTCAATCAGCCCCAGCATTTT

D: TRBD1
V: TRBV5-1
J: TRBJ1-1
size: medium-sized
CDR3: CASSFGTGGSEAFF
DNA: TGCGCCAGCAGCTTTGGGACAGGGGGGTCTGAAGCTTTCTTT

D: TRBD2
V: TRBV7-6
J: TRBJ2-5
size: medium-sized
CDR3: CASSLARGGPKTQYF
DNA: TGTGCCAGCAGCTTAGCCCGCGGGGGGCCAAAGACCCAGTACTTC

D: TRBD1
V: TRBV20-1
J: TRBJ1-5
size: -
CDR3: CSARTGLNQPQHF
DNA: TGCAGTGCTCGGACAGGGTTAAATCAGCCCCAGCATTTT

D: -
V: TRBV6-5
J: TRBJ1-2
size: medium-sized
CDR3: CASTTGLRAGYTF
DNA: TGTGCCAGCACTACCGGGCTCCGGGCTGGCTACACCTTC

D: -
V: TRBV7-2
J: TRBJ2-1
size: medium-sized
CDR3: CASSLTEAYYNEQFF
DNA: TGTGCCAGCAGCTTGACCGAAGCCTACTACAATGAGCAGTTCTTC

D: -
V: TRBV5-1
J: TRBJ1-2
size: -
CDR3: CACSFSSGDLVVGYTF
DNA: TGCGCCTGCAGCTTCTCGTCGGGGGATTTGGTGGTTGGCTACACCTTC

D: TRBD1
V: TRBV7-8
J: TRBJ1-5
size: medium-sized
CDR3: CASSPLGQGSSQPQHF
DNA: TGTGCCAGCAGTCCCCTTGGACAGGGGAGTAGTCAGCCCCAGCATTTT

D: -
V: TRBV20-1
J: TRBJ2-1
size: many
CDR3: CSANLLGTGSSYNEQFF
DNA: TGCAGTGCTAATCTCCTCGGAACAGGATCCTCCTACAATGAGCAGTTCTTC

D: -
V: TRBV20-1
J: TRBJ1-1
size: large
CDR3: CSATRGDTEAFF
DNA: TGCAGTGCTACCAGGGGAGACACTGAAGCTTTCTTT

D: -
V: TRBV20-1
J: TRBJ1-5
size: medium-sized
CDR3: CSASSGENSNQPQHF
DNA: TGCAGTGCTAGCTCAGGGGAAAATAGCAATCAGCCCCAGCATTTT

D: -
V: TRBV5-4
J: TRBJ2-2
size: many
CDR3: CASSDRAGTANTGELFF
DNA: TGTGCCAGCAGCGACCGAGCTGGGACGGCGAACACCGGGGAGCTGTTTTTT

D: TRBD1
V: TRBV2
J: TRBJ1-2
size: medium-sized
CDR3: CASSEALRQGVYTF
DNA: TGTGCCAGCAGTGAAGCGCTTCGACAGGGCGTCTACACCTTC